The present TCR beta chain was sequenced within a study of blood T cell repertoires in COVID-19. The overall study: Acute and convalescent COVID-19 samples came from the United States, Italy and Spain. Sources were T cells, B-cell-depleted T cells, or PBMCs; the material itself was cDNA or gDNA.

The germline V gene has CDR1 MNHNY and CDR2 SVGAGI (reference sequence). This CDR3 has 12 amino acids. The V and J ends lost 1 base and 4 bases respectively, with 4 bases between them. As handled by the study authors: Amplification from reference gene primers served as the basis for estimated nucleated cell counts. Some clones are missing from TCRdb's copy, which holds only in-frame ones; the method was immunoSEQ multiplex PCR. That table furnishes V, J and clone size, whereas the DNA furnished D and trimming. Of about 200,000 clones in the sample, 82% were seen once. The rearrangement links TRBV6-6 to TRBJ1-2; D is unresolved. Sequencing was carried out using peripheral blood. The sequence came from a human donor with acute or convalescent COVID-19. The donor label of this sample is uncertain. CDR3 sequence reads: CASSYLAYGYTF. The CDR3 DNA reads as TGTGCCAGCAGTTACTTGGCCTATGGCTACACCTTC.